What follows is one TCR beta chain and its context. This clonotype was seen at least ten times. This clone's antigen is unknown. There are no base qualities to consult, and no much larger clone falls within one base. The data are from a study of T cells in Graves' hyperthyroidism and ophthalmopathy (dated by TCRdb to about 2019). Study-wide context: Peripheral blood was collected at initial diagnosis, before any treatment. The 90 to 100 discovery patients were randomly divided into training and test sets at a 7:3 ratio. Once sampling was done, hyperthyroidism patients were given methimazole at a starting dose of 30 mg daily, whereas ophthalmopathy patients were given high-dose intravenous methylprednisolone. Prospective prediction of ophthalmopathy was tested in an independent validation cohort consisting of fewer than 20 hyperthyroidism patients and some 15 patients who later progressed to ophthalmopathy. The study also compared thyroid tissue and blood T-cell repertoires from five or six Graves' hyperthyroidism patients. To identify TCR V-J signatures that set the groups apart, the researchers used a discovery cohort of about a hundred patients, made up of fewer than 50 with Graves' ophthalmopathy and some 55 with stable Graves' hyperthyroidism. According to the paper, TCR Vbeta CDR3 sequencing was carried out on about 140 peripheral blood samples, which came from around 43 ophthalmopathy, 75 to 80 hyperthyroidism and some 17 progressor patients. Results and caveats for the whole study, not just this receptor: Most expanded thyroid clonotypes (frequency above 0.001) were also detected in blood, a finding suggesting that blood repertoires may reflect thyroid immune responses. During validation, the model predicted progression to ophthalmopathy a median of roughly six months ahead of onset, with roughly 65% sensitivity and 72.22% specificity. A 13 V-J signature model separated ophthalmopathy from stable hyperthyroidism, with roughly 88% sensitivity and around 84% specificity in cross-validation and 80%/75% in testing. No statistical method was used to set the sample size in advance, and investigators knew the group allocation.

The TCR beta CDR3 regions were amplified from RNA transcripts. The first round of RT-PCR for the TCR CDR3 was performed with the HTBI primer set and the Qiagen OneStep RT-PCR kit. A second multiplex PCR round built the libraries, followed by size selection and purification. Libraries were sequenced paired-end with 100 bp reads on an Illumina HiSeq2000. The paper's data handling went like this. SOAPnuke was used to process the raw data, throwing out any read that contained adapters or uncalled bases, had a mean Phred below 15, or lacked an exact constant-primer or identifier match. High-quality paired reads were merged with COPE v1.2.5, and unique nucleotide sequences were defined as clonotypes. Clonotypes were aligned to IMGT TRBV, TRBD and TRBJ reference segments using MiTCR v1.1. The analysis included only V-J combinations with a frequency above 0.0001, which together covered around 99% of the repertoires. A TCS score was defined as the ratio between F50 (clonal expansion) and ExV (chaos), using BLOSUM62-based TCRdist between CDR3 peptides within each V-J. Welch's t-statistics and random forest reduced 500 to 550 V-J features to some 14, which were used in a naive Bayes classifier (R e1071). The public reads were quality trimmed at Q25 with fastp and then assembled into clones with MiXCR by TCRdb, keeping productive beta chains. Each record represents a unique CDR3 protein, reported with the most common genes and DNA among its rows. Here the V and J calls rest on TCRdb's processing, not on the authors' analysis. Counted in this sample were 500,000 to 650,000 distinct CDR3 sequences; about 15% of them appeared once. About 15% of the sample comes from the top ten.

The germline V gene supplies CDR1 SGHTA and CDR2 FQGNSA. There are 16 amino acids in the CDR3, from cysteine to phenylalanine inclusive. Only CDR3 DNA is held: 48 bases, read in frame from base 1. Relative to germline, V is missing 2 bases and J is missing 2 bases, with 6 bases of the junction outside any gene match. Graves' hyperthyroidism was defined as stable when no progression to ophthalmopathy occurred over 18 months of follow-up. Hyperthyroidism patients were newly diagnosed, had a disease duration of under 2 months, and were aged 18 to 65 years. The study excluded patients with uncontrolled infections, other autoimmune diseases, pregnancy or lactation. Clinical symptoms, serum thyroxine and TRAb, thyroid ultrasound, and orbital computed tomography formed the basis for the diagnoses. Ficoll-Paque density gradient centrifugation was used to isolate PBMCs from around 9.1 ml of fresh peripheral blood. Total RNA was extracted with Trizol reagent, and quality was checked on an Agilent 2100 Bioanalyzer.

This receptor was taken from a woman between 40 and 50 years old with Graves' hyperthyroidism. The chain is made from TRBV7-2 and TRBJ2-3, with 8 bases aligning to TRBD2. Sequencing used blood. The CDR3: CASSLSSGSDTDTQYF. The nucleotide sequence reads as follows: TGTGCCAGCAGCTTAAGCAGCGGGAGCGACACAGATACGCAGTATTTT.